This is a list of T cell receptor beta chains from one sample in a study of OX40 agonist ivuxolimab in advanced cancers. Method: immunoSEQ multiplex PCR; TCRdb's copy keeps in-frame clones and lacks some. The repertoire holds roughly 24,000 clones, with approximately 89% as singletons. This sample comprised CD4+ or CD8+ T cells sorted from blood, obtained in a trial of the OX40 agonist ivuxolimab. These receptors all stem from an adult with an advanced solid tumor such as melanoma, head and neck, liver or kidney cancer. Each CDR3 is given with its conserved first and last residue. A D gene is named only where the DNA matches it firmly. Not all rows give a size; the values are once, few, many and, for expanded clones, a class.

TRBJ2-7 | TRBV2 | few | NA | CASSERGSSYEQYF | TGTGCCAGCAGTGAAAGAGGGAGCTCCTACGAGCAGTACTTC
TRBJ1-2 | TRBV19 | NA | TRBD1 | CASSIGTDYGYTF | TGTGCCAGTAGTATCGGGACAGACTATGGCTACACCTTC
TRBJ2-7 | TRBV19 | NA | NA | CASSITGLSYEQYF | TGTGCCAGTAGTATAACGGGACTCTCCTACGAGCAGTACTTC
TRBJ2-1 | TRBV27 | NA | TRBD2 | CASSLSSGGEQFF | TGTGCCAGCAGTTTAAGTAGCGGGGGTGAGCAGTTCTTC
TRBJ2-1 | TRBV19 | NA | NA | CASSIGLGAYNEQFF | TGTGCCAGTAGTATTGGCCTTGGAGCCTACAATGAGCAGTTCTTC
TRBJ2-7 | TRBV6-5 | many | NA | CASSYRVAGSEQYF | TGTGCCAGCAGTTACAGGGTTGCGGGATCCGAGCAGTACTTC
TRBJ1-6 | TRBV7-8 | NA | NA | CASSLDPARESSYNSPLHF | TGTGCCAGCAGCTTAGACCCAGCGAGGGAAAGCTCCTATAATTCACCCCTCCACTTT
TRBJ2-6 | TRBV27 | NA | NA | CASSPRGAGANVLTF | TGTGCCAGCAGTCCCAGGGGAGCTGGGGCCAACGTCCTGACTTTC
TRBJ1-2 | TRBV19 | NA | TRBD1 | CASSRRTGVFGYTF | TGTGCCAGTAGTAGGAGGACAGGGGTTTTCGGCTACACCTTC
TRBJ2-1 | TRBV19 | NA | TRBD2 | CASSLGLAREQFF | TGTGCCAGTAGTCTTGGACTAGCTCGGGAGCAGTTCTTC
TRBJ1-5 | TRBV19 | NA | TRBD1 | CASSRGTGGQPQHF | TGTGCCAGTAGTAGGGGGACAGGGGGACAGCCCCAGCATTTT
TRBJ1-6 | TRBV9 | NA | TRBD1 | CASSGDRGMSSYNSPLHF | TGTGCCAGCTCTGGGGACAGGGGGATGAGCTCCTATAATTCACCCCTCCACTTT
TRBJ1-2 | TRBV27 | NA | TRBD1 | CASSLSMTGYGYTF | TGTGCCAGCAGTTTATCGATGACAGGGTATGGCTACACCTTC
TRBJ2-7 | TRBV10-3 | NA | TRBD2 | CAISDRREGLLYEQYF | TGTGCCATCAGTGACCGCCGGGAGGGCTTACTCTACGAGCAGTACTTC
TRBJ1-2 | TRBV5-1 | NA | TRBD1 | CASSPTGPNYAGYTF | TGCGCCAGCAGCCCGACAGGGCCCAATTATGCGGGCTACACCTTC
TRBJ2-6 | TRBV7-9 | NA | NA | CASSLWGAGGANVLTF | TGTGCCAGCAGCTTATGGGGGGCCGGTGGGGCCAACGTCCTGACTTTC
TRBJ2-4 | TRBV5-6 | NA | NA | CASSFMVAKNIQYF | TGTGCCAGCAGCTTTATGGTAGCCAAAAACATTCAGTACTTC
TRBJ1-3 | TRBV9 | NA | NA | CASSGGQSGSGNTIYF | TGTGCCAGCAGCGGAGGACAGTCCGGCTCTGGAAACACCATATATTTT
TRBJ1-2 | TRBV19 | NA | NA | CASSIWGQNYGYTF | TGTGCCAGTAGTATCTGGGGTCAGAACTATGGCTACACCTTC
TRBJ2-5 | TRBV27 | NA | TRBD2 | CASSSGTSGKRETQYF | TGTGCCAGCAGTTCAGGGACTAGCGGGAAACGGGAGACCCAGTACTTC
TRBJ1-2 | TRBV19 | NA | NA | CASSIGLGPGDYGYTF | TGTGCCAGTAGTATAGGGTTGGGCCCGGGGGACTATGGCTACACCTTC
TRBJ2-3 | TRBV6-5 | NA | NA | CASRPGSPTDTQYF | TGTGCCAGCAGGCCCGGGTCCCCCACAGATACGCAGTATTTT
TRBJ2-1 | TRBV13 | once | NA | CASSSASHNEQFF | TGTGCCAGCAGCTCGGCTAGCCACAATGAGCAGTTCTTC
TRBJ2-5 | TRBV19 | NA | TRBD1 | CASGSGTAETQYF | TGTGCCAGCGGATCCGGGACAGCCGAGACCCAGTACTTC
TRBJ2-7 | TRBV27 | NA | NA | CASYTVSYEQYF | TGTGCCAGCTACACGGTCTCCTACGAGCAGTACTTC
TRBJ2-5 | TRBV9 | NA | TRBD2 | CASSSGLAGEETQYF | TGTGCCAGCAGCTCCGGACTAGCGGGCGAAGAGACCCAGTACTTC
TRBJ2-6 | TRBV28 | NA | NA | CASSGFGPTQSRANVLTF | TGTGCCAGCAGTGGATTTGGTCCTACACAAAGTCGGGCCAACGTCCTGACTTTC
TRBJ2-7 | TRBV29-1 | NA | NA | CSVEDVSSPYEQYF | TGCAGCGTTGAAGATGTCAGTTCCCCCTACGAGCAGTACTTC
TRBJ2-7 | TRBV11-2 | NA | TRBD1 | CASSFRGQAYEQYF | TGTGCCAGCAGCTTCCGGGGACAGGCCTACGAGCAGTACTTC
TRBJ1-2 | TRBV27 | NA | NA | CASSRASRALSYGYTF | TGTGCCAGCAGTAGAGCCTCGCGGGCCTTATCCTATGGCTACACCTTC
TRBJ2-2 | TRBV4-1 | NA | TRBD1 | CASSQGGQGYTGELFF | TGCGCCAGCAGCCAAGGGGGACAGGGCTACACCGGGGAGCTGTTTTTT
TRBJ1-1 | TRBV19 | few | NA | CATLDSHTEAFF | TGTGCCACCTTAGACAGCCACACTGAAGCTTTCTTT
TRBJ2-7 | TRBV4-1 | NA | NA | CASSQAGLEQYF | TGCGCCAGCAGCCAAGCGGGGCTCGAGCAGTACTTC
TRBJ1-3 | TRBV13 | NA | TRBD1 | CASSSTGAGGNTIYF | TGTGCCAGCAGCTCCACAGGGGCTGGTGGAAACACCATATATTTT
TRBJ2-5 | TRBV28 | NA | NA | CASSSIEQPRETQYF | TGTGCCAGCAGTTCGATCGAACAGCCGCGGGAGACCCAGTACTTC
TRBJ2-3 | TRBV6-5 | NA | NA | CASSTTQDTQYF | TGTGCCAGCAGTACTACCCAAGATACGCAGTATTTT
TRBJ1-2 | TRBV15 | NA | NA | CATSRDLGYTNYGYTF | TGTGCCACCAGCAGAGATCTAGGGTACACTAACTATGGCTACACCTTC